These 25 T cell receptor beta chains share one sample of origin, sequenced in a study of regulatory T cells in long-lasting Graves disease. Sample time point: newly diagnosed GD, antithyroid drugs for less than 3 months. Isolated PBMC RNA provided the starting material for the TCR library. The authors built TCR beta libraries using iRepertoire HTBI primers and Arm-PCR of CDR3 regions. TCRdb redid the calling of the multiplex PCR reads with MiXCR, one entry per CDR3 protein. The data show some 410,000 distinct CDR3 sequences, around 15% seen once. This sample was also put to use in a study of T cells in Graves' hyperthyroidism and ophthalmopathy.

The input for sequencing was peripheral blood mononuclear cells (PBMCs), taken at new diagnosis, from a patient treated with antithyroid drugs. The receptors come from a woman aged 25 to 45 with Graves disease.

Many counts were recorded for this clonotype. The rearrangement links TRBV5-1 to TRBJ2-7; D tentatively fits TRBD1 or TRBD2 (5 bases each). CDR1 is SGHRS, CDR2 YFSETQ, per germline. V shed 5 bases and J shed 3 bases, with 12 bases lying between them. The CDR3 sequence is 13 residues long. CDR3 DNA sequence: TGCGCCAGCAGGGTCAGGGAGCGCTACGAGCAGTACTTC. It yields the protein CASRVRERYEQYF.

The rearrangement joins TRBV7-6 to TRBJ2-7; D not resolved. The CDR3 runs 13 residues. Trimming took off 4 bases at V and 4 bases at J, with 11 bases between the two ends. Per the germline V gene, CDR1 is SGHVS and CDR2 is FNYEAQ. The CDR3 DNA is TGTGCCAGCAGCTCCAATGCCGGTTACGAGCAGTACTTC. Translation gives CASSSNAGYEQYF.

There are many counts of this clonotype. The chain carries TRBV6-1 and TRBJ2-1; D unclear. CDR3 length equals 15 residues. Trimming shortened V by 9 bases and J by 0 bases, and 15 bases separated the two germline ends. The germline gives CDR1 MNHNS, CDR2 SASEGT. The CDR3: CASHTGRTSYNEQFF. The CDR3 nucleotides read TGTGCCAGTCATACTGGCCGAACCTCCTACAATGAGCAGTTCTTC.

This clonotype was observed many times. The chain has TRBV5-1 and TRBJ1-4, with 7 nucleotides matching TRBD1. CDR1 and CDR2 from the germline V gene are SGHRS and YFSETQ. The CDR3 sequence is 16 residues long. The J segment lost 5 bases and the V segment lost 4 bases, leaving 11 bases of the junction unmatched. CDR3 sequence reads: CASSKRTGGGNEKLFF. For the CDR3, the DNA is TGCGCCAGCAGCAAAAGGACAGGTGGCGGGAATGAAAAACTGTTTTTT.

Ten or more counts support this clonotype. The V call is TRBV6-1, the J call TRBJ2-7; 11 bases map to TRBD1. This CDR3 is built from 21 residues. Trimming at V came to 3 bases and at J to 4 bases, leaving 23 bases not matched to a gene. Germline V gene data show CDR1 as MNHNS and CDR2 as SASEGT. Here the CDR3 reads CASSEDRGRLWPLILLYEQYF. In nucleotides, the CDR3 is TGTGCCAGCAGTGAGGACAGGGGGCGCTTATGGCCTCTCATATTATTATACGAGCAGTACTTC.

This clonotype showed up many times. V is TRBV28 and J is TRBJ1-5; 11 bases align to TRBD1. Germline CDR1 reads MDHEN; CDR2 reads SYDVKM. The CDR3 contains 17 residues. After removal of 1 base from V and 7 bases from J, the junction contained 9 bases not matched to a gene. CDR3 sequence: CASSLLAGTGGRQPQHF. The CDR3 coding sequence is TGTGCCAGCAGTTTATTGGCCGGGACAGGGGGACGCCAGCCCCAGCATTTT.

The gene calls are TRBV4-3 and TRBJ1-5; D is unresolved. The CDR3 has 17 residues. Per the germline V gene, CDR1 is LGHNA and CDR2 is YSLEER. V lost 3 bases and J 2 bases, leaving 17 bases between the germline ends. The CDR3 region is CASSHLGSRRGNQPQHF. In DNA form, the CDR3 reads TGCGCCAGCAGCCATCTCGGTTCTCGACGGGGCAATCAGCCCCAGCATTTT.

A note on this clonotype: With a much larger clone just one base away, this may be a read error. This chain joins TRBV20-1 and TRBJ2-7; 10 nucleotides agree with TRBD2. This CDR3 has 13 residues. Germline V lookup: CDR1 DFQATT, CDR2 SNEGSKA (reference sequence). Trimming removed 2 bases from V and 5 bases from J; junction bases left unmatched: 3. In nucleotides, the CDR3 is TGCAGTGCTAGATTCCTAGCGGGAGACGAGCAGTACTTC. This sequence encodes CSARFLAGDEQYF.

This clonotype was counted at least ten times. The genes are TRBV5-6 and TRBJ1-1; D may be TRBD1 (5 bases). Trimming left V 7 bases short and J 3 bases short, with 19 bases between. This CDR3 contains 15 residues. Germline CDR1 is SGHDT and CDR2 is YYEEEE. CDR3 protein: CASAPRPGTDTEAFF. The DNA of the CDR3 is TGTGCCAGCGCCCCTAGGCCAGGGACGGACACTGAAGCTTTCTTT.

The table lists this clonotype with many counts. J is TRBJ2-2 and V is TRBV5-1, with D uncertain. CDR1 is SGHRS, CDR2 YFSETQ, per germline. The CDR3 length is 16 residues. V lost 0 bases, J lost 2 bases, and 11 bases lay in between. The CDR3 region has the DNA TGCGCCAGCAGCTTGGAACGGAGTGAAAACACCGGGGAGCTGTTTTTT. This codes for CASSLERSENTGELFF.

This clonotype occurred many times. The rearrangement links TRBV7-8 to TRBJ1-5; D is unresolved. The length of the CDR3 is 14 residues. Germline V gene sequence: CDR1 SGHVS, CDR2 FQNEAQ. V lost 0 bases and J lost 4, with 7 bases in between. CDR3 nucleotide sequence: TGTGCCAGCAGCTTAGCAGGGTGGAATCAGCCCCAGCATTTT. Its protein product is CASSLAGWNQPQHF. The whole variable domain, filled in from reference TRBV7-8 and TRBJ1-5, reads GAGVSQSPRYKVAKRGQDVALRCDPISGHVSLFWYQQALGQGPEFLTYFQNEAQLDKSGLPSDRFFAERPEGSVSTLKIQRTQQEDSAVYLCASSLAGWNQPQHFGDGTRLSIL.

Many counts were recorded for this clonotype. For the CDR3, the DNA is TGTGCCAGCAGCTTAGGGGCCTACGAGCAGTACTTC. This codes for CASSLGAYEQYF. The chain uses TRBV11-2 and TRBJ2-7; D gene unclear. The CDR3 has 12 amino acids. V was pared by 1 base and J by 2 bases, with 3 bases between. Per germline, CDR1 SGHAT and CDR2 FQNNGV.

In its sample, this clonotype was seen many times. The chain recombines TRBV5-1 with TRBJ1-1; D is undetermined. V was shortened by 2 bases and J by 0 bases, with 11 bases between the two germline ends. CDR1 and CDR2 from the germline V gene are SGHRS and YFSETQ. The CDR3 is 15 amino acids. CDR3 in DNA: TGCGCCAGCAGCTTCTCGGGAGCCATGAACACTGAAGCTTTCTTT. Protein: CASSFSGAMNTEAFF.

This sequence joins TRBV5-8 and TRBJ2-4; D may match TRBD1 or TRBD2 (6 bases each). Germline-derived CDR1 and CDR2 are SGHTS and YDEGEE. V was cut by 5 bases and J by 1 base, with 13 bases left in between. The CDR3 is 15 amino acids. CDR3: CASSLQGRAKNIQYF. The CDR3 bases are TGTGCCAGCAGTTTGCAGGGGAGGGCCAAAAACATTCAGTACTTC.

The chain employs TRBV6-1 and TRBJ1-4; D unresolved. This CDR3 comprises 14 residues. Trimming took off 11 bases at V and 0 bases at J, with 13 bases between the two ends. CDR1 and CDR2 (germline): MNHNS, SASEGT. CDR3 region: CAASTEATNEKLFF. CDR3 DNA sequence: TGTGCCGCCAGTACTGAAGCAACTAATGAAAAACTGTTTTTT.

The chain is built from TRBV5-1 and TRBJ2-3; TRBD2 matches at 10 bases. The CDR3 loop spans 16 amino acids. Germline CDR1 is SGHRS and CDR2 is YFSETQ. V shed 5 bases, J shed 6 bases, and the junction held 12 bases outside the gene matches. CDR3 coding DNA: TGCGCCAGCAGTTTTGGACTAGCGGCGGGAGGGGATACGCAGTATTTT. Protein sequence: CASSFGLAAGGDTQYF.

This clonotype was observed many times. The chain links TRBV6-9 to TRBJ2-5; no firm D call. V lost 3 bases to trimming and J lost 5 bases, with 13 bases between them. Looked up from germline, CDR1 is MNHGY and CDR2 is SVAAGI. The CDR3 is 14 residues long. The CDR3 reads CASSYSISGETQYF. CDR3 coding DNA: TGTGCCAGCAGTTACTCTATCTCTGGGGAGACCCAGTACTTC.

This clonotype appeared a few times. The V gene is TRBV6-2 or TRBV6-3, the J gene TRBJ1-4; D perhaps matches TRBD1 (5 bases). The CDR3 is made up of 16 amino acids. Germline V gene sequence: CDR1 MNHEY, CDR2 SVGEGT. Trimming took off 6 bases at V and 0 bases at J, with 14 bases between the two ends. The CDR3 here is CASSDALQATNEKLFF. The CDR3 DNA reads as TGTGCCAGCAGCGACGCTCTACAGGCAACTAATGAAAAACTGTTTTTT.

The rearrangement uses TRBV12-3 or TRBV12-4 and TRBJ2-6; a weak D match, TRBD1 (6 bases). V was clipped by 6 bases and J by 0 bases, with 9 bases between them. The CDR3 runs to 15 residues. Here the CDR3 DNA reads TGTGCCAGCAGAGGGACAAGCTCTGGGGCCAACGTCCTGACTTTC. Its translation: CASRGTSSGANVLTF.

This clonotype was recorded many times. The CDR3 reads CASSLGHSGVPYTDTQYF. CDR3 DNA sequence: TGTGCCAGCAGCTTAGGGCATTCAGGGGTTCCCTACACAGATACGCAGTATTTT. The V and J genes are TRBV7-9 and TRBJ2-3; possibly TRBD1 for D (6 bases). Deletions cut 1 base from V and 2 bases from J, with 19 bases between. This CDR3 has 18 residues. CDR1 SEHNR and CDR2 FQNEAQ come from the germline V gene (reference sequence).

This clonotype was found many times. The chain recombines TRBV20-1 with TRBJ1-1, with TRBD1 as a possible D gene (6 bases). Germline-derived CDR1 and CDR2 are DFQATT and SNEGSKA (reference sequence). CDR3 length: 14 residues. V lost 0 bases, J lost 4 bases, and 12 bases lay in between. CDR3 sequence reads: CSAREQGGVTEAFF. CDR3 nucleotides: TGCAGTGCTAGAGAACAGGGAGGTGTCACTGAAGCTTTCTTT.

This clonotype was seen many times. The genes are TRBV6-1 and TRBJ2-1; maybe TRBD1 (5 bases). This CDR3 has 16 residues. Germline values: CDR1 MNHNS, CDR2 SASEGT. Trimming shortened V by 6 bases and J by 0 bases, and 15 bases separated the two germline ends. CDR3 sequence: CASRRQISSSYNEQFF. The CDR3 DNA reads as TGTGCCAGCAGGCGACAGATTTCCAGCTCCTACAATGAGCAGTTCTTC.

The chain has TRBV27 and TRBJ2-3; 11 nucleotides match TRBD2. The end of the DNA aligns better with TRBJ2-1, so the J call may be wrong. The CDR3 runs 15 residues. Germline loops: CDR1 MNHEY, CDR2 SMNVEV (reference sequence). CDR3 in DNA: TGTGCCAGCAGTCCGACTAGCGGGAACGTCGGGGAGCAGTTCTTC. Translation: CASSPTSGNVGEQFF.

This clonotype was seen at least ten times. This chain joins TRBV11-2 and TRBJ2-7; D is possibly TRBD2 (5 bases). This CDR3 is built from 14 residues. The V end was cut by 3 bases, the J end by 2 bases, with 11 bases between. Germline CDR1 is SGHAT and CDR2 is FQNNGV. CDR3 region: CASSFLAGTYEQYF. The CDR3 nucleotides are TGTGCCAGCAGCTTTTTAGCCGGGACCTACGAGCAGTACTTC.

The table lists this clonotype with a few counts. This sequence joins TRBV6-6 and TRBJ2-1; D is possibly TRBD2 (6 bases). The CDR3 extends over 15 amino acids. Germline V lookup: CDR1 MNHNY, CDR2 SVGAGI (reference sequence). Trimming removed 0 bases at V and 8 bases at J, with 14 bases between. The CDR3 DNA reads as TGTGCCAGCAGTTACTCGGAGGGAGTAAAGGATGAGCAGTTCTTC. Translating gives CASSYSEGVKDEQFF.